The T cell receptor beta chain under discussion was sequenced for a study of CD8 T cells in ankylosing spondylitis (dated by TCRdb to about 2017). General notes on the study: T cell receptor beta repertoires were profiled in healthy donors and ankylosing spondylitis patients so that disease-linked TCR variants could be found. The full study cohort comprised some 27 ankylosing spondylitis patients and over a hundred healthy donors. Peripheral blood was sampled, and synovial fluid was also collected from ankylosing spondylitis patients. The study at large found these results: A TCR beta motif made up of several highly homologous amino acid variants appeared to be characteristic of blood from ankylosing spondylitis patients. Some TCR beta motif variants had previously been reported in synovial fluid and blood of reactive arthritis patients, which suggested common disease-initiation mechanisms. The disease-linked clones had a CD8+ phenotype and were found at relatively low frequencies in peripheral blood. Significant enrichment of the disease-linked clones was reported in matched synovial fluid samples from ankylosing spondylitis patients.

Data came from an Illumina HiSeq 2500. Quantitative 5'-RACE with molecular barcodes was the method used to prepare the TCR beta libraries. On the study's bioinformatics: To identify disease-linked TCR variants, a new computational method was used, one built on a probabilistic model of VDJ rearrangement. Using fastp trimming at Q25 and MiXCR clonotype assembly, TCRdb reanalyzed the public sequencing data and kept in-frame beta chains. Each entry merges the rows of one CDR3 protein and shows their most common DNA and genes. The V and J calls reflect TCRdb's pipeline rather than the authors' work. For this sample the table gives about 160,000 distinct CDR3 sequences, of which under 45% were detected only once. Roughly 15% of the sample belongs to the ten largest clones. As concerns this clonotype: The specificity of this receptor is unknown. Per-nucleotide qualities are absent, and no much larger clonotype sits a single base away.

Synovial fluid samples were matched to blood samples from the same ankylosing spondylitis patients. V ends up 2 bases short and J 9 bases short, with an unmatched junction base count of 9. Measured from the cysteine to the phenylalanine, the CDR3 is 15 residues long. The sequence is cut down to CDR3 DNA, 45 bases in frame from base 1. According to the germline V gene, CDR1 reads SGHDT and CDR2 reads YYEEEE. The TCR originated in a male donor with ankylosing spondylitis. The sequenced sample consisted of synovial fluid, either unsorted or a sorted T cell fraction (not recorded which). The rearrangement combines TRBV5-6 with TRBJ2-1; TRBD1 fits 9 bases in the junction. The CDR3 protein: CASSLGGQGFGEQFF. The nucleotides read TGTGCCAGCAGCTTAGGGGGACAGGGTTTTGGTGAGCAGTTCTTC.